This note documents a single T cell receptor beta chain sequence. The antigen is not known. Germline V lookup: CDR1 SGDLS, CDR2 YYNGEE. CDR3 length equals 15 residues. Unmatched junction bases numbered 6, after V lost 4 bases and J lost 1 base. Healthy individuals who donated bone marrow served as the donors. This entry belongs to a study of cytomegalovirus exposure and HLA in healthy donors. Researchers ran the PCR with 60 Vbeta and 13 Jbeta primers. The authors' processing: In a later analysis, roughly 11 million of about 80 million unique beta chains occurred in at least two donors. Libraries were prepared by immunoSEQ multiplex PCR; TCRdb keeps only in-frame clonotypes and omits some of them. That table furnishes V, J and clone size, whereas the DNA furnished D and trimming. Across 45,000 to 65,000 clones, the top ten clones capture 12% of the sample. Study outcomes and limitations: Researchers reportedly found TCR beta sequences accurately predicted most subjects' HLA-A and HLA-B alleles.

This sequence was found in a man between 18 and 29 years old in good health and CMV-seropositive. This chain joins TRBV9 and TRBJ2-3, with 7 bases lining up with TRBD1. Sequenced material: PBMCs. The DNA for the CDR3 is TGTGCCAGCAGCTTCGGGACAGATGGCACAGATACGCAGTATTTT. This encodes CASSFGTDGTDTQYF.